The clone carrying this T cell receptor (beta chain) was detected once. Its antigen remains unidentified. These data belong to a study of cytotoxic CD8 clonotypes in ibrutinib-treated CLL. Study-level points and caveats: Clonality (at baseline) was higher than in age-matched healthy donors and tracked circulating CD8+ T-cell counts. Among the clonotypes, public ones were uncommon and contracted or held stable on treatment. Sampling times, which were not matched between the groups, differed between sustained-remission patients and progressing patients.

V was cut by 5 bases and J by 0 bases, with 20 bases left in between. Germline assignment: CDR1 SEHNR and CDR2 FQNEAQ (reference sequence). The CDR3 covers 19 residues. TCRdb's table, derived via immunoSEQ multiplex PCR, lists solely in-frame clones and lacks some. Here the sample spans about 300,000 clones, 76% being singletons. The chain has TRBV7-9 and TRBJ2-6; possibly TRBD1 or TRBD2 for D (5 bases each). Specimen: PBMCs, collected at disease progression, from a patient treated with ibrutinib. The sequence came from a human donor with chronic lymphocytic leukemia. CDR3 nucleotides: TGTGCCAGCAGCCCCAAGGCGAGACAGAGGGCCTCTGGGGCCAACGTCCTGACTTTC. It translates to CASSPKARQRASGANVLTF.